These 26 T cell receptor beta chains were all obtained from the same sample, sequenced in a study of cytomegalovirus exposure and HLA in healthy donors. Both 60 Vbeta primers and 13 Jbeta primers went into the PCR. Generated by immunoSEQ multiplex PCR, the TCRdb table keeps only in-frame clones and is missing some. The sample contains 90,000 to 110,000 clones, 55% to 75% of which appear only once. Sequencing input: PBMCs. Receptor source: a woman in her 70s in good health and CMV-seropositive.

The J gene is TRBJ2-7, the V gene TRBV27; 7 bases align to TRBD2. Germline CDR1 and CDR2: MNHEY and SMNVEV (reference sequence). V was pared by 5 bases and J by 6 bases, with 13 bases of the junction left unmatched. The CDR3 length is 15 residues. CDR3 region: CASSLGSGGSVEQYF. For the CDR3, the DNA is TGTGCCAGCAGTCTGGGGTCGGGGGGTAGCGTCGAGCAGTACTTC.

The CDR3 protein is CASSQGGGPDEQFF. The CDR3 DNA reads TGCGCCAGCAGCCAAGGGGGGGGGCCCGATGAGCAGTTCTTC. The V gene is TRBV4-1, the J gene TRBJ2-1, with D perhaps matching TRBD2 (7 bases). V lost 1 base and J 8 bases, leaving 12 bases between the germline ends. Germline assignment: CDR1 MGHRA and CDR2 YSYEKL. This CDR3 is 14 amino acids long.

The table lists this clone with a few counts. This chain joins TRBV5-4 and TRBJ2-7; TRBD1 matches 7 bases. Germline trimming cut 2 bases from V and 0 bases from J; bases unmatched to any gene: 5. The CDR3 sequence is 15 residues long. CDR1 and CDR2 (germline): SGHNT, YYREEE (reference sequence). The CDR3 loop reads CASSLMTGSSYEQYF. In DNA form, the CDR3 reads TGTGCCAGCAGCTTAATGACAGGGTCCTCCTACGAGCAGTACTTC.

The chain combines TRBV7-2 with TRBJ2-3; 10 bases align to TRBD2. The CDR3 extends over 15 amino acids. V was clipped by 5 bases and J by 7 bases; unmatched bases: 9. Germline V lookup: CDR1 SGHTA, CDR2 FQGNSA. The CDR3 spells CASSLSGGAGYTQYF. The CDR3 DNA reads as TGTGCCAGCAGCCTGAGCGGGGGGGCCGGCTATACGCAGTATTTT.

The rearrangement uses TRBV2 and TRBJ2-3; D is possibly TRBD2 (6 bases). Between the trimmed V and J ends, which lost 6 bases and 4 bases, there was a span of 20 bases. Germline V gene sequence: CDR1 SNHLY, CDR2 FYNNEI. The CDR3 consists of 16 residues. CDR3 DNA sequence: TGTGCCAGCAGATCAGTACGGGGAGGTGGAGCAGATACGCAGTATTTT. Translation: CASRSVRGGGADTQYF.

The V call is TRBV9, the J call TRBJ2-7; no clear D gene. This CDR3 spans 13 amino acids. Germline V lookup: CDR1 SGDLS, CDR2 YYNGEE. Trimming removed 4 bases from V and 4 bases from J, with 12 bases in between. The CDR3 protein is CASSSRLGYEQYF. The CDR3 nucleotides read TGTGCCAGCAGCTCCCGACTCGGATACGAGCAGTACTTC.

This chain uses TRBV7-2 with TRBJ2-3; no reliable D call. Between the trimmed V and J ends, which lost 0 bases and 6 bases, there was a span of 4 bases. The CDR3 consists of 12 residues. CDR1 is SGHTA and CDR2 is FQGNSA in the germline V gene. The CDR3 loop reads CASSLASDTQYF. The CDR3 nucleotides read TGTGCCAGCAGCTTAGCGTCGGATACGCAGTATTTT.

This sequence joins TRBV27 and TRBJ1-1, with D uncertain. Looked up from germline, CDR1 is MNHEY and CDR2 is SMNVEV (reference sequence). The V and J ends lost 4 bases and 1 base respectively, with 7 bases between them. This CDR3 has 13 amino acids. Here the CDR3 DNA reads TGTGCCAGCAGTTGGTCGGGGAACACTGAAGCTTTCTTT. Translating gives CASSWSGNTEAFF.

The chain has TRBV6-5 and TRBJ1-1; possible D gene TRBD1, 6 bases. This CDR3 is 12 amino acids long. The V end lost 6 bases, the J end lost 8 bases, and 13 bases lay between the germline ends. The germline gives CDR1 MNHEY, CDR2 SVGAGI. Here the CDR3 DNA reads TGTGCCAGCAGCTCATTAACAGGGGAAGCTTTCTTT. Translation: CASSSLTGEAFF.

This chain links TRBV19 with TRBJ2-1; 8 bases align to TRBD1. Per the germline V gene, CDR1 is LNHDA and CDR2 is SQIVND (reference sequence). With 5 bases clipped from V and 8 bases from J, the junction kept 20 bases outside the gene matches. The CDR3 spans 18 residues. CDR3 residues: CASSPGTGNARRGDEQFF. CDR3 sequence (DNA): TGTGCCAGTAGTCCCGGGACAGGTAATGCAAGGCGAGGCGATGAGCAGTTCTTC.

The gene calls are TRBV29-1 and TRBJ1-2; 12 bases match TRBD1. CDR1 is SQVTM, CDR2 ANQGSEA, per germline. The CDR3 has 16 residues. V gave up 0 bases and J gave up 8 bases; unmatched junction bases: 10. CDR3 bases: TGCAGCGTTGAAGACATGGGGACAGGGGGCGCGTGGGGCTACACCTTC. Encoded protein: CSVEDMGTGGAWGYTF.

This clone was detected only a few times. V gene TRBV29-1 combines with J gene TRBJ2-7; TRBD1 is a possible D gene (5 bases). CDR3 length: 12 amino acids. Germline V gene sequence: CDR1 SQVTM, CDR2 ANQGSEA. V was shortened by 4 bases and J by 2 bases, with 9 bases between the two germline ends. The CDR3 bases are TGCAGCGTTGGACAGTACGCCTACGAGCAGTACTTC. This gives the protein CSVGQYAYEQYF.

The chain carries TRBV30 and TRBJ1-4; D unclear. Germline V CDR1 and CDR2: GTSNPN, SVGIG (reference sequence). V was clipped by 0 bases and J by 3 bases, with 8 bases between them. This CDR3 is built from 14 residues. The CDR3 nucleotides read TGTGCCTGGAGTGTATTCCGAGCTAATGAAAAACTGTTTTTT. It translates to CAWSVFRANEKLFF.

CDR3 protein: CASSFRDTYGYTF. DNA of the CDR3: TGTGCCAGCAGCTTCCGGGACACCTATGGCTACACCTTC. The chain combines TRBV5-8 with TRBJ1-2; D may be TRBD1 (6 bases). V lost 2 bases and J 4 bases, leaving 9 bases between the germline ends. The CDR3 extends over 13 amino acids. The germline V gene has CDR1 SGHTS and CDR2 YDEGEE. Full variable domain (outside the CDR3, taken from reference TRBV5-8 and TRBJ1-2): EAGVTQSPTHLIKTRGQQATLRCSPISGHTSVYWYQQALGLGLQFLLWYDEGEERNRGNFPPRFSGRQFPNYSSELNVNALELEDSALYLCASSFRDTYGYTFGSGTRLTVV.

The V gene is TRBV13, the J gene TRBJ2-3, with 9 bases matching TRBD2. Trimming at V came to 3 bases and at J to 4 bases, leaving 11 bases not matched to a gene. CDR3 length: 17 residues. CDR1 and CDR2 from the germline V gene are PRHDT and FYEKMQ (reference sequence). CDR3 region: CASSFHGSGGRSDTQYF. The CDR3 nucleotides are TGTGCCAGCAGCTTCCATGGGAGCGGGGGGAGATCAGATACGCAGTATTTT.

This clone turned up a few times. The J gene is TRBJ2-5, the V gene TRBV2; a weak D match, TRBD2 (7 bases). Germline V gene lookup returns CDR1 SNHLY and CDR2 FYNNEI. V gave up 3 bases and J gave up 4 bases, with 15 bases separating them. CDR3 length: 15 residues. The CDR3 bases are TGTGCCAGCAGTGAGCAAGGGGGGGCCCTAGAGACCCAGTACTTC. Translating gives CASSEQGGALETQYF.

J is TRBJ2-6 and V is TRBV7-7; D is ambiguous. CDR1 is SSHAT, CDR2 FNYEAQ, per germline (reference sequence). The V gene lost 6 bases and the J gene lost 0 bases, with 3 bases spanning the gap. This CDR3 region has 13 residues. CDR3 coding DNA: TGTGCCAGCAGTTACTCTGGGGCCAACGTCCTGACTTTC. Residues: CASSYSGANVLTF.

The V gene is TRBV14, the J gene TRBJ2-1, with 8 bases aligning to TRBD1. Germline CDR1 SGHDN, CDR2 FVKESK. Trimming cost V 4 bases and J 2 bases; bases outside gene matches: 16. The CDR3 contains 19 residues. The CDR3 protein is CASSPSRDRPSRTYNEQFF. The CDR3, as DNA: TGTGCCAGCAGCCCTTCAAGGGACAGGCCCTCGAGAACCTACAATGAGCAGTTCTTC.

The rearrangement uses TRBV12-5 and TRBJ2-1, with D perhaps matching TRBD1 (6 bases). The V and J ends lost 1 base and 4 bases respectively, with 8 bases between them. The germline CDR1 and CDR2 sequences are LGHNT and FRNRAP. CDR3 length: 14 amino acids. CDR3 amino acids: CASGLDTGYNEQFF. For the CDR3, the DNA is TGTGCTAGTGGTTTGGATACAGGGTACAATGAGCAGTTCTTC.

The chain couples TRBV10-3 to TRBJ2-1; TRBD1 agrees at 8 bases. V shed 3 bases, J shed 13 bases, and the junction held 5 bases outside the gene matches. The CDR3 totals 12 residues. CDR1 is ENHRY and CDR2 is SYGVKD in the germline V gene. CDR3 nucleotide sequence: TGTGCCATCAGTGACAGGGGGCTCGACCAGTTCTTC. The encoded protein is CAISDRGLDQFF.

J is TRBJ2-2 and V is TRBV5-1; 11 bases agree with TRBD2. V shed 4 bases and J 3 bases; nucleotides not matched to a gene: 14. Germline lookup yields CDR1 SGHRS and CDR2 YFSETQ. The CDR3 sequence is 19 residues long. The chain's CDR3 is CASSRRRLAGGQDTGELFF. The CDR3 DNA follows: TGCGCCAGCAGCCGGAGGCGTCTAGCGGGGGGCCAGGACACCGGGGAGCTGTTTTTT.

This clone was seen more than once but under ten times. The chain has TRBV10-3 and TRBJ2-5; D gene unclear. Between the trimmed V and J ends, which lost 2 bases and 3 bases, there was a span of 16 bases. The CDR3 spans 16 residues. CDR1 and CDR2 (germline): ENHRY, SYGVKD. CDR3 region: CAISESRLGGEETQYF. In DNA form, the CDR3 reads TGTGCCATCAGTGAGAGCAGGTTGGGTGGTGAAGAGACCCAGTACTTC.

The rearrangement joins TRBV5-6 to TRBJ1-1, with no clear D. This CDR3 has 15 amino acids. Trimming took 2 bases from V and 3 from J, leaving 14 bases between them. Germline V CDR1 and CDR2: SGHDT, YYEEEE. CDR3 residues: CASSLVTVVYTEAFF. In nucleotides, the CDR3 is TGTGCCAGCAGCTTAGTTACAGTGGTTTACACTGAAGCTTTCTTT.

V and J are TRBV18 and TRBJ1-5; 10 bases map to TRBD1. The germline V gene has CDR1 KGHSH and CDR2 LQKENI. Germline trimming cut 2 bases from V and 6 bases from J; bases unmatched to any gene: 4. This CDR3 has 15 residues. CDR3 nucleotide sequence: TGTGCCAGCTCACCAATGGGACAGGGGACTCAGCCCCAGCATTTT. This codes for CASSPMGQGTQPQHF.

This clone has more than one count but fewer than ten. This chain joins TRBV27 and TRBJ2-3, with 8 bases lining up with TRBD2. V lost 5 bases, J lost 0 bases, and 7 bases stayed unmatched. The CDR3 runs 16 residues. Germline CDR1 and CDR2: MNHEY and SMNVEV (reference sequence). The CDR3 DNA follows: TGTGCCAGCAGTCAACCAGCGGGGGCCAGCACAGATACGCAGTATTTT. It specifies CASSQPAGASTDTQYF.

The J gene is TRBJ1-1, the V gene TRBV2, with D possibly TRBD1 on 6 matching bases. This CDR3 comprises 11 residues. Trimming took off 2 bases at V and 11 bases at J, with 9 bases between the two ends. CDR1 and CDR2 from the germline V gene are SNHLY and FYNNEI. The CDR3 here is CASSESGAAFF. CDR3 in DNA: TGTGCCAGCAGTGAATCAGGGGCTGCTTTCTTT.